This paragraph covers one TCR beta chain sequence. Its antigen is not identified. The entry originates in a study of glioma-infiltrating T cells. The study, taken as a whole, reports: Gliomas, especially low-grade, showed above-expected tissue-blood divergence; non-neoplastic patients showed below.

The CDR3 consists of 14 residues. The V and J ends lost 8 bases and 0 bases respectively, with 16 bases between them. Germline CDR1 SQVTM, CDR2 ANQGSEA. Using RNA template, CDR3s of TCR alpha and beta were amplified with iRepertoire arm-PCR. Each CDR3 protein gets one entry after TCRdb re-called the multiplex PCR reads with MiXCR. The sample lists about 180,000 distinct CDR3 sequences; over 40% were seen once. The chain employs TRBV29-1 and TRBJ1-1; TRBD1 might be the D (5 bases). Sequencing input: glioma tissue, nonneoplastic brain tissue, or PBMCs (not recorded which). The sequence came from a human donor with low-grade glioma or glioblastoma, undergoing nonglioma brain surgery, or in good health (not recorded which). The CDR3, as DNA: TGCAGCCCTATAGCGGGACGTATGAACACTGAAGCTTTCTTT. Protein sequence: CSPIAGRMNTEAFF. The entire variable domain, with the rest obtained from reference TRBV29-1 and TRBJ1-1, is as follows: SAVISQKPSRDICQRGTSLTIQCQVDSQVTMMFWYRQQPGQSLTLIATANQGSEATYESGFVIDKFPISRPNLTFSTLTVSNMSPEDSSIYLCSPIAGRMNTEAFFGQGTRLTVV.